The sample holds one count of the clone carrying this T cell receptor (beta chain). This sample is drawn from a study of blood T cell repertoires in COVID-19. The length of the CDR3 is 16 residues. Looked up from germline, CDR1 is MNHNY and CDR2 is SVGAGI (reference sequence). V lost 1 base to trimming and J lost 6 bases, with 15 bases between them. Generated by immunoSEQ multiplex PCR, the TCRdb table keeps only in-frame clones and is missing some. The table includes about 130,000 clones, 65% to 85% detected once. Sequencing was carried out using peripheral blood. This TCR was recovered from a man aged 30 to 45 with COVID-19, enrolled during active disease. The chain is built from TRBV6-6 and TRBJ2-2; D perhaps matches TRBD1 (6 bases). The CDR3 nucleotides read TGTGCCAGCAGTTACTGGACAGACAAGGGGCCCGGGGAGCTGTTTTTT. This gives the protein CASSYWTDKGPGELFF.